One and the same sample provided the 27 T cell receptor beta chains below, sequenced in a study of blood T cell repertoires in COVID-19. Produced via immunoSEQ multiplex PCR; TCRdb's table is partial and in-frame only. Of under 300,000 clones in the sample, 75% to 90% were seen once. Sequenced: peripheral blood. Receptors originate from a woman aged 70-85 years with COVID-19, enrolled during active disease.

The rearrangement links TRBV9 to TRBJ1-2; 8 bases are a match to TRBD1. CDR1 SGDLS and CDR2 YYNGEE come from the germline V gene. The CDR3 runs to 13 residues. The ends lost 3 bases at V and 4 bases at J; junction bases unmatched: 2. Here the CDR3 DNA reads TGTGCCAGCAGCGCCGACAGGGGCTATGGCTACACCTTC. The encoded protein is CASSADRGYGYTF.

V is TRBV7-6 and J is TRBJ2-7; TRBD2 matches 9 bases. CDR3 length: 15 residues. J gave up 2 bases and V 1 base, and 3 bases lay outside the gene matches. Germline V gives CDR1 SGHVS, CDR2 FNYEAQ. The CDR3 loop reads CASSLGAGGTYEQYF. DNA for the CDR3: TGTGCCAGCAGCTTAGGTGCGGGGGGGACCTACGAGCAGTACTTC. Supplemented by reference TRBV7-6 and TRBJ2-7, the full variable domain reads GAGVSQSPRYKVTKRGQDVALRCDPISGHVSLYWYRQALGQGPEFLTYFNYEAQQDKSGLPNDRFSAERPEGSISTLTIQRTEQRDSAMYRCASSLGAGGTYEQYFGPGTRLTVT.

The V call is TRBV27, the J call TRBJ1-2, with D maybe TRBD1 (6 bases). The CDR3 contains 14 residues. With 5 bases removed from V and 8 bases from J, the gap between germline ends came to 18 bases. The germline V gene encodes CDR1 MNHEY and CDR2 SMNVEV (reference sequence). Here the CDR3 reads CASSLAGDLGGYTF. Written as DNA, the CDR3 is TGTGCCAGCAGTCTAGCAGGGGATTTGGGCGGCTACACCTTC.

The chain carries TRBV6-5 and TRBJ2-3, with 7 positions matching TRBD1. The CDR3 is 15 residues long. With 5 bases clipped from V and 0 bases from J, the junction kept 5 bases outside the gene matches. The germline V gene has CDR1 MNHEY and CDR2 SVGAGI. CDR3 loop: CASSPGTDSTDTQYF. In nucleotides, the CDR3 is TGTGCCAGCAGTCCTGGGACAGACAGCACAGATACGCAGTATTTT.

The genes are TRBV4-2 and TRBJ2-3; 13 nucleotides agree with TRBD2. The length of the CDR3 is 16 residues. The junction had 3 bases not matched to a gene; V was cut back by 0 bases and J by 6 bases. Germline loops: CDR1 LGHNA, CDR2 YNFKEQ. The CDR3 sequence: CASSQEGLAGVDTQYF. The CDR3 DNA is TGTGCCAGCAGCCAAGAAGGACTAGCGGGGGTGGATACGCAGTATTTT.

The chain is built from TRBV30 and TRBJ1-5; the D gene is possibly TRBD1 (5 bases). The germline gives CDR1 GTSNPN, CDR2 SVGIG (reference sequence). With 2 bases removed from V and 9 bases from J, the gap between germline ends came to 17 bases. The CDR3 spans 14 residues. This chain's CDR3 is CAWSKGQIDLPQHF. CDR3 sequence (DNA): TGTGCCTGGAGTAAAGGACAAATCGATCTGCCCCAGCATTTT.

This clone has only one observation. The chain has TRBV4-2 and TRBJ1-6; D ambiguous. The germline V gene encodes CDR1 LGHNA and CDR2 YNFKEQ. The length of the CDR3 is 17 residues. The V gene lost 0 bases and the J gene lost 0 bases, with 9 bases spanning the gap. In DNA form, the CDR3 reads TGTGCCAGCAGCCAAGAAGGCGGGAGCTCCTATAATTCACCCCTCCACTTT. Residues: CASSQEGGSSYNSPLHF.

This clone was observed a few times. This rearrangement joins TRBV18 to TRBJ1-3, with 7 bases aligning to TRBD1. Germline CDR1 and CDR2: KGHSH and LQKENI. Trimming took 4 bases from V and 4 from J; bases not matched to a gene: 4. CDR3 length equals 14 residues. For the CDR3, the DNA is TGTGCCAGCTCACAGGGGGCACGGGGAAACACCATATATTTT. Amino acids: CASSQGARGNTIYF.

The CDR3 bases are TGTGCCAGCAGCTTACAACCAGGGGTGACTGGAAACACCATATATTTT. Residues: CASSLQPGVTGNTIYF. V usage is TRBV7-2 and J usage is TRBJ1-3, with D perhaps matching TRBD1 (6 bases). Germline V gene sequence: CDR1 SGHTA, CDR2 FQGNSA. The CDR3 sequence is 16 residues long. Trimming took off 2 bases at V and 2 bases at J, with 13 bases between the two ends.

The chain joins TRBV10-3 to TRBJ2-1, with 9 bases matching TRBD2. In germline, CDR1 is ENHRY, CDR2 SYGVKD. The CDR3 is 17 residues long. Losses at the gene ends were 3 bases for V and 0 bases for J; bases not matched to a gene: 6. The CDR3 region is CAISDRRGGSSYNEQFF. DNA for the CDR3: TGTGCCATCAGTGACCGGCGGGGGGGGAGCTCCTACAATGAGCAGTTCTTC.

V and J are TRBV2 and TRBJ1-1; D may be TRBD1 (5 bases). Trimming removed 6 bases from V and 1 base from J, with 12 bases in between. Germline values: CDR1 SNHLY, CDR2 FYNNEI. The CDR3 runs 14 residues. The CDR3 loop reads CASRAGTGNTEAFF. The DNA of the CDR3 is TGTGCCAGCAGGGCCGGGACTGGGAACACTGAAGCTTTCTTT.

This clone was recorded once. V is TRBV5-1 and J is TRBJ1-5; D ambiguous. CDR3 length: 15 amino acids. V was cut by 3 bases and J by 4 bases, with 14 bases left in between. Looked up from germline, CDR1 is SGHRS and CDR2 is YFSETQ. CDR3 in amino acids: CASSSSGVGNQPQHF. The CDR3 DNA is TGCGCCAGCAGCTCCTCCGGGGTGGGGAATCAGCCCCAGCATTTT. Full variable domain (outside the CDR3, taken from reference TRBV5-1 and TRBJ1-5): KAGVTQTPRYLIKTRGQQVTLSCSPISGHRSVSWYQQTPGQGLQFLFEYFSETQRNKGNFPGRFSGRQFSNSRSEMNVSTLELGDSALYLCASSSSGVGNQPQHFGDGTRLSIL.

V and J are TRBV5-4 and TRBJ1-5, with 8 positions matching TRBD1. The CDR3 sequence is 14 residues long. V shed 4 bases and J 7 bases; nucleotides not matched to a gene: 7. Germline V gives CDR1 SGHNT, CDR2 YYREEE (reference sequence). CDR3 in amino acids: CASSPDRAGQPQHF. The DNA of the CDR3 is TGTGCCAGCAGCCCGGACAGGGCGGGCCAGCCCCAGCATTTT.

The gene calls are TRBV2 and TRBJ1-1; D is possibly TRBD1 (5 bases). Trimming pared 6 bases from V and 2 bases from J, leaving 13 bases between. The CDR3 consists of 14 residues. The germline V gene has CDR1 SNHLY and CDR2 FYNNEI. This CDR3 is CASSKSQGNTEAFF. The CDR3 nucleotides are TGTGCCAGCAGCAAAAGTCAGGGAAACACTGAAGCTTTCTTT.

The rearrangement joins TRBV6-1 to TRBJ1-5; 12 nucleotides match TRBD1. Germline V gene lookup returns CDR1 MNHNS and CDR2 SASEGT. The CDR3 is 18 amino acids. The ends lost 4 bases at V and 4 bases at J; junction bases unmatched: 11. CDR3 loop: CASSGARDRGRMNQPQHF. CDR3 in DNA: TGTGCCAGCAGTGGCGCCCGGGACAGGGGGCGGATGAATCAGCCCCAGCATTTT.

The genes are TRBV9 and TRBJ2-3; 10 nucleotides match TRBD1. Per the germline V gene, CDR1 is SGDLS and CDR2 is YYNGEE. With 1 base clipped from V and 2 bases from J, the junction kept 7 bases outside the gene matches. The CDR3 is made up of 17 amino acids. The CDR3 region is CASSVTQGTGATDTQYF. The CDR3 coding sequence is TGTGCCAGCAGCGTAACCCAAGGGACAGGGGCCACAGATACGCAGTATTTT.

This chain links TRBV30 with TRBJ1-1; D perhaps matches TRBD1 (5 bases). Germline lookup yields CDR1 GTSNPN and CDR2 SVGIG (reference sequence). CDR3 length: 16 residues. V was trimmed by 0 bases and J by 0 bases, leaving 14 bases between them. CDR3 protein: CAWSVPLYRLNTEAFF. The CDR3 bases are TGTGCCTGGAGTGTACCCCTCTACAGGTTGAACACTGAAGCTTTCTTT.

This chain links TRBV30 with TRBJ2-5; 7 nucleotides align to TRBD1. The CDR3 has 14 amino acids. The germline V gene has CDR1 GTSNPN and CDR2 SVGIG (reference sequence). V trimming: 0 bases; J trimming: 2 bases; junction bases outside the gene matches: 3. The CDR3, as DNA: TGTGCCTGGAGTGTTGGGACAGCGCAAGAGACCCAGTACTTC. Amino acids: CAWSVGTAQETQYF.

The chain recombines TRBV27 with TRBJ2-2; D not certain. The CDR3 runs 12 residues. Trimming cost V 3 bases and J 5 bases, with 4 bases left between them. Germline V gene lookup returns CDR1 MNHEY and CDR2 SMNVEV (reference sequence). The CDR3 loop reads CASSFLTGELFF. The CDR3 DNA sequence: TGTGCCAGCAGTTTCCTAACCGGGGAGCTGTTTTTT.

The rearrangement uses TRBV7-2 and TRBJ1-3; no reliable D call. The CDR3 contains 14 residues. CDR1 is SGHTA, CDR2 FQGNSA, per germline. V dropped 5 bases and J dropped 2 bases, with 10 bases sitting between them. CDR3 nucleotide sequence: TGTGCCAGCAGCCCCCTGGGAGCTGGAAACACCATATATTTT. Its translation is CASSPLGAGNTIYF.

This clone has a single count. This chain connects TRBV9 to TRBJ2-5; D gene uncertain. V lost 0 bases and J 1 base, leaving 4 bases between the germline ends. The germline V gene encodes CDR1 SGDLS and CDR2 YYNGEE. This CDR3 is 13 amino acids long. CDR3 region: CASSVAVQETQYF. In nucleotides, the CDR3 is TGTGCCAGCAGCGTAGCGGTCCAAGAGACCCAGTACTTC.

The V call is TRBV5-1, the J call TRBJ2-7, with D possibly matching TRBD1 (6 bases). Trimming removed 4 bases at V and 3 bases at J, with 11 bases between. The germline V gene has CDR1 SGHRS and CDR2 YFSETQ. The CDR3 spans 13 residues. CDR3 region: CASSPSTGYEQYF. CDR3 DNA sequence: TGCGCCAGCAGCCCGTCGACAGGCTACGAGCAGTACTTC.

CDR3 in amino acids: CASSLGQGMDGYTF. The CDR3 DNA sequence: TGTGCCAGCAGCTTGGGACAGGGTATGGACGGCTACACCTTC. V is TRBV5-4 and J is TRBJ1-2, with TRBD1 matching over 7 bases. V lost 0 bases to trimming and J lost 8 bases; unmatched junction nucleotides: 7. CDR1 is SGHNT and CDR2 is YYREEE in the germline V gene (reference sequence). The CDR3 sequence is 14 residues long.

This clone has a single count. The V gene is TRBV30, the J gene TRBJ2-1; possibly TRBD1 for D (5 bases). Germline V gene lookup returns CDR1 GTSNPN and CDR2 SVGIG (reference sequence). The CDR3 sequence is 13 residues long. Trimming pared 3 bases from V and 4 bases from J, leaving 10 bases between. As DNA, the CDR3 is TGTGCCTGGAGCCTGACAGTTTACAATGAGCAGTTCTTC. It encodes CAWSLTVYNEQFF.

The gene calls are TRBV11-2 and TRBJ1-3, with TRBD1 identical over 7 bases. The CDR3 contains 17 residues. CDR1 is SGHAT and CDR2 is FQNNGV in the germline V gene. The V gene end was trimmed by 5 bases and the J gene end by 4 bases; junction bases not matched to a gene: 14. The CDR3 loop is CASSTSGTALGGNTIYF. DNA of the CDR3: TGTGCCAGCAGCACGTCTGGGACAGCCCTTGGGGGAAACACCATATATTTT.

The V and J genes are TRBV6-1 and TRBJ1-1; the match to TRBD1 covers 8 bases. CDR3 length equals 14 residues. Germline V gives CDR1 MNHNS, CDR2 SASEGT. Trimming at V came to 6 bases and at J to 0 bases, leaving 3 bases not matched to a gene. CDR3 bases: TGTGCCAGCAGCTGGACAGGGATGAACACTGAAGCTTTCTTT. It specifies CASSWTGMNTEAFF.

The rearrangement joins TRBV18 to TRBJ2-1; D possibly corresponds to TRBD1 (5 bases). The CDR3 has 14 residues. V lost 2 bases, J lost 9 bases, and 14 bases lay in between. Per germline, CDR1 KGHSH and CDR2 LQKENI. The CDR3 DNA reads as TGTGCCAGCTCACCAGGGGCGCAGACCTCTGAGCAGTTCTTC. Its translation: CASSPGAQTSEQFF.